This T cell receptor (beta chain) is drawn from a study of Graves' ophthalmopathy and Graves' hyperthyroidism. This clonotype was seen many times. The study amplified TCR beta CDR3 regions using RNA transcripts. After a first-round RT-PCR with HTBI primers, a second-round multiplex PCR was run. Using its own MiXCR run on the multiplex PCR reads, TCRdb lists one record per CDR3 protein. Of 300,000 to 400,000 distinct CDR3 sequences in the sample, 17% were seen once. Being free of ophthalmopathy for 18 months of follow-up defined stable hyperthyroidism. Each diagnosis was determined on the basis of clinical symptoms, serum thyroxine, TRAb, thyroid ultrasound and orbital computed tomography. PBMCs were obtained from roughly 9.5 ml of fresh peripheral blood. CDR3 size: 20 residues. Losses at the gene ends were 6 bases for V and 5 bases for J; bases not matched to a gene: 21. The germline CDR1 and CDR2 sequences are MNHEY and SVGAGI.

What was sequenced was peripheral blood. This sequence joins TRBV6-5 and TRBJ1-5, with TRBD1 matching 11 bases. This receptor was taken from an adult woman with stable Graves' hyperthyroidism. The DNA for the CDR3 is TGTGCCAGCAGGGTTCGGACAGGGGGCAAAGACGGAGCATTCTATCAGCCCCAGCATTTT. Translation gives CASRVRTGGKDGAFYQPQHF.